A single sample is the source of the 2 T cell receptor beta chains below, sequenced in a study of PD-1 blockade in classical Hodgkin lymphoma (dated by TCRdb to about 2020). Read against the paper, the sample's time point label means: cycle 1 day 1 (C1D1), immediately before nivolumab initiation. Every trial patient had relapsed following autologous stem cell transplantation, and prior brentuximab vedotin exposure was what differed among cohorts A, B and C. Library prep was done by the immunoSEQ multiplex PCR assay. Drawn from immuneACCESS, this table holds only the in-frame rearrangements with V and J called that TCRdb kept. Clones are partly lost; checked studies trace under half to an unresolved V gene and leave the rest unexplained. Within this sample are roughly 92,000 clones, with around 90% of them counted one time only. 2.8% of the sample is held by the ten biggest clonotypes. The sequencing here drew on peripheral blood mononuclear cells (PBMCs), taken at baseline. These receptors originate from a human donor with classical Hodgkin lymphoma.

The gene calls are TRBV6-1 and TRBJ2-3; D remains unclear. The CDR3 sequence is 12 residues long. V lost 4 bases and J lost 5, with 7 bases in between. Germline V gene lookup returns CDR1 MNHNS and CDR2 SASEGT. In DNA form, the CDR3 reads TGTGCCAGCAGTGTCTCAGGAGATACGCAGTATTTT. Its translation is CASSVSGDTQYF.

The chain recombines TRBV20-1 with TRBJ2-1, with unresolved D. From germline, CDR1 is DFQATT and CDR2 SNEGSKA (reference sequence). CDR3 length equals 8 residues. Trimming left V 7 bases short and J 6 bases short, with 1 base between. The CDR3 DNA reads as TGCAGTGTCAATGAGCAGTTCTTC. Translated, it gives CSVNEQFF.